These 22 T cell receptor beta chains came from one sample sequenced in a study of blood T cell repertoires in COVID-19. The data were produced by immunoSEQ multiplex PCR, yet TCRdb's version contains in-frame clones alone and is incomplete. This table has 85,000 to 130,000 clones, approximately 85% appearing once. Sequencing input: peripheral blood. Source of these receptors: a woman aged 60-70 years with acute or convalescent COVID-19.

This rearrangement joins TRBV5-1 to TRBJ1-5; D perhaps matches TRBD1 (6 bases). V lost 4 bases, J lost 4 bases, and 15 bases lay in between. The CDR3 covers 15 residues. CDR1 is SGHRS, CDR2 YFSETQ, per germline. The CDR3 region is CASSEQGQSNQPQHF. The CDR3 DNA reads as TGCGCCAGCAGCGAACAAGGACAGAGTAATCAGCCCCAGCATTTT.

The V gene is TRBV28, the J gene TRBJ1-1; TRBD1 is a possible D gene (6 bases). Germline CDR1 reads MDHEN; CDR2 reads SYDVKM. Trimming removed 5 bases at V and 1 base at J, with 14 bases between. This CDR3 spans 15 amino acids. The CDR3 loop is CASSPGGLQNTEAFF. DNA for the CDR3: TGTGCCAGCAGTCCGGGGGGCCTCCAGAACACTGAAGCTTTCTTT.

This rearrangement joins TRBV30 to TRBJ1-1; D not certain. Germline CDR1 GTSNPN, CDR2 SVGIG (reference sequence). The CDR3 totals 12 residues. The V gene lost 2 bases and the J gene lost 6 bases, with 10 bases spanning the gap. For the CDR3, the DNA is TGTGCCTGGAGTTTCCCCGGGTCTGAAGCTTTCTTT. Protein: CAWSFPGSEAFF.

V usage is TRBV2 and J usage is TRBJ1-1; D gene uncertain. The CDR3 is made up of 13 amino acids. The V gene's germline CDR1 is SNHLY and CDR2 FYNNEI. The V end lost 6 bases, the J end lost 2 bases, and 10 bases lay between the germline ends. The CDR3 sequence is CASRAGSNTEAFF. The CDR3 coding sequence is TGTGCCAGCAGGGCCGGGAGTAACACTGAAGCTTTCTTT.

This chain links TRBV6-1 with TRBJ2-2; possible D gene TRBD2, 6 bases. The germline V and J ends were trimmed by 0 bases and 5 bases, with 16 bases remaining between them. The CDR3 length is 17 residues. CDR1 is MNHNS and CDR2 is SASEGT in the germline V gene. The CDR3 region has the DNA TGTGCCAGCAGTGAAGCGCTTGGAGGGCCCGGAACCGGGGAGCTGTTTTTT. Translated: CASSEALGGPGTGELFF.

The J gene is TRBJ2-1, the V gene TRBV20-1; 9 positions agree with TRBD2. The CDR3 is 14 residues long. CDR1 is DFQATT and CDR2 is SNEGSKA in the germline V gene (reference sequence). Losses at the gene ends were 3 bases for V and 8 bases for J; bases not matched to a gene: 8. The CDR3 here is CSASTGTSTYEQFF. CDR3 sequence (DNA): TGCAGTGCTAGTACCGGGACTAGCACGTATGAGCAGTTCTTC.

In this sample, this clone turned up once. This chain joins TRBV5-8 and TRBJ1-2; 10 nucleotides align to TRBD1. CDR3 length: 15 residues. After removal of 4 bases from V and 8 bases from J, the junction contained 11 bases not matched to a gene. Germline assignment: CDR1 SGHTS and CDR2 YDEGEE. CDR3: CASSPGTGASEGYTF. CDR3 in DNA: TGTGCCAGCAGCCCCGGGACAGGGGCCTCCGAGGGCTACACCTTC. The full variable domain, rest sourced from reference TRBV5-8 and TRBJ1-2, is EAGVTQSPTHLIKTRGQQATLRCSPISGHTSVYWYQQALGLGLQFLLWYDEGEERNRGNFPPRFSGRQFPNYSSELNVNALELEDSALYLCASSPGTGASEGYTFGSGTRLTVV.

The V and J genes are TRBV5-6 and TRBJ1-1, with D hard to call. From germline, CDR1 is SGHDT and CDR2 YYEEEE. V dropped 4 bases and J dropped 2 bases, with 21 bases sitting between them. CDR3 size: 17 residues. For the CDR3, the DNA is TGTGCCAGCAGCCAAAAAGCAAATGCCTACTTAAACACTGAAGCTTTCTTT. Amino acids: CASSQKANAYLNTEAFF.

A single count supports this clone. V and J are TRBV4-1 and TRBJ1-2, with D possibly TRBD1 on 6 matching bases. V lost 5 bases and J 3 bases, leaving 16 bases between the germline ends. Germline V gene data show CDR1 as MGHRA and CDR2 as YSYEKL. The CDR3 has 15 amino acids. CDR3 bases: TGCGCCAGCAGCTCCTATCGGGACACCCACTATGGCTACACCTTC. Its protein is CASSSYRDTHYGYTF.

A single count supports this clone. The chain recombines TRBV7-3 with TRBJ2-7, with D possibly being TRBD2 (6 bases). The CDR3 is 15 amino acids. The V end lost 1 base, the J end lost 2 bases, and 12 bases lay between the germline ends. In germline, CDR1 is SGHTA, CDR2 FQGTGA. The CDR3 sequence is CASSLIEGRTYEQYF. Written as DNA, the CDR3 is TGTGCCAGCAGCTTAATCGAGGGGAGGACCTACGAGCAGTACTTC.

The chain couples TRBV20-1 to TRBJ1-4; D is possibly TRBD1 (6 bases). Germline CDR1 is DFQATT and CDR2 is SNEGSKA (reference sequence). V was cut by 3 bases and J by 4 bases, with 9 bases left in between. The CDR3 length is 13 residues. CDR3 sequence (DNA): TGCAGTGCTAGTTCAGGGGTTAATGAAAAACTGTTTTTT. Translated, it gives CSASSGVNEKLFF.

The chain links TRBV29-1 to TRBJ2-1; 8 bases fit TRBD2. CDR3 size: 14 residues. Germline V gene data show CDR1 as SQVTM and CDR2 as ANQGSEA. With 3 bases clipped from V and 10 bases from J, the junction kept 11 bases outside the gene matches. The CDR3 loop reads CSVDRAGVVGEQFF. CDR3 sequence (DNA): TGCAGCGTTGATAGAGCGGGAGTGGTCGGGGAGCAGTTCTTC.

This clone was detected only once. CDR3 coding DNA: TGTGCCAGCAGCCTTGGACTAGCGGGGAGCACAGATACGCAGTATTTT. This gives the protein CASSLGLAGSTDTQYF. This sequence joins TRBV28 and TRBJ2-3, with TRBD2 matching 12 bases. Germline V CDR1 and CDR2: MDHEN, SYDVKM. The CDR3 is 16 residues long. The V and J ends lost 6 bases and 0 bases, in that order; junction bases with no gene match: 4.

The J gene is TRBJ2-2, the V gene TRBV30; 8 positions match TRBD1. This CDR3 is built from 15 residues. CDR1 and CDR2 (germline): GTSNPN, SVGIG (reference sequence). V lost 2 bases and J lost 5; bases outside the gene matches: 7. Here the CDR3 reads CAWSSRTGRTGELFF. CDR3 DNA sequence: TGTGCCTGGAGTTCTCGGACAGGGAGGACCGGGGAGCTGTTTTTT. Looking up the rest from reference TRBV30 and TRBJ2-2 gives the full variable domain: SQTIHQWPATLVQPVGSPLSLECTVEGTSNPNLYWYRQAAGRGLQLLFYSVGIGQISSEVPQNLSASRPQDRQFILSSKKLLLSDSGFYLCAWSSRTGRTGELFFGEGSRLTVL.

The CDR3 reads CASSVAVGGATGELFF. CDR3 nucleotides: TGTGCCAGCAGCGTAGCGGTGGGAGGTGCGACCGGGGAGCTGTTTTTT. The chain recombines TRBV9 with TRBJ2-2; maybe TRBD2 (6 bases). Per germline, CDR1 SGDLS and CDR2 YYNGEE. The CDR3 covers 16 residues. V lost 0 bases and J 5 bases, leaving 14 bases between the germline ends.

The chain employs TRBV7-2 and TRBJ1-1; no definite D call. Per germline, CDR1 SGHTA and CDR2 FQGNSA. The CDR3 loop spans 14 amino acids. The V end lost 7 bases, the J end lost 4 bases, and 16 bases lay between the germline ends. The CDR3 spells CASIPPLHPTEAFF. In nucleotides, the CDR3 is TGTGCCAGCATCCCTCCACTCCACCCCACTGAAGCTTTCTTT.

The rearrangement joins TRBV5-1 to TRBJ1-1, with no clear D. The germline gives CDR1 SGHRS, CDR2 YFSETQ. V lost 2 bases and J lost 0, with 5 bases in between. The CDR3 is made up of 13 amino acids. The CDR3 sequence is CASSFELNTEAFF. CDR3 DNA sequence: TGCGCCAGCAGCTTCGAGCTGAACACTGAAGCTTTCTTT.

The chain uses TRBV29-1 and TRBJ1-1; maybe TRBD1 (5 bases). Trimming took off 7 bases at V and 4 bases at J, with 19 bases between the two ends. Germline CDR1 reads SQVTM; CDR2 reads ANQGSEA. The CDR3 is 14 residues long. This CDR3 is CSASTGGKGTEAFF. The CDR3 DNA sequence: TGCAGCGCCTCGACCGGGGGAAAGGGCACTGAAGCTTTCTTT. Combining the CDR3 with reference TRBV29-1 and TRBJ1-1 gives the whole variable domain SAVISQKPSRDICQRGTSLTIQCQVDSQVTMMFWYRQQPGQSLTLIATANQGSEATYESGFVIDKFPISRPNLTFSTLTVSNMSPEDSSIYLCSASTGGKGTEAFFGQGTRLTVV.

J is TRBJ2-1 and V is TRBV30; TRBD2 aligns across 7 bases. This CDR3 contains 15 residues. J lost 4 bases, V lost 3 bases, and 9 bases had no gene match. Germline CDR1 GTSNPN, CDR2 SVGIG (reference sequence). The CDR3 DNA follows: TGTGCCTGGAGACCAGGAGCGGGGAATTACAATGAGCAGTTCTTC. It yields the protein CAWRPGAGNYNEQFF.

This chain links TRBV15 with TRBJ1-6; D is possibly TRBD1 (5 bases). Germline lookup yields CDR1 LNHNV and CDR2 YYDKDF (reference sequence). Trimming pared 0 bases from V and 9 bases from J, leaving 12 bases between. The CDR3 has 15 amino acids. The chain's CDR3 is CATSRDAQGISPLHF. The CDR3 region has the DNA TGTGCCACCAGCAGAGATGCGCAGGGTATTTCACCCCTCCACTTT.

V is TRBV7-9 and J is TRBJ2-1; TRBD2 matches at 13 bases. The CDR3 is made up of 16 amino acids. Per germline, CDR1 SEHNR and CDR2 FQNEAQ (reference sequence). The V segment lost 1 base and the J segment 7 bases; nucleotides outside the gene matches: 4. CDR3 nucleotide sequence: TGTGCCAGCAGCTTAGGGGGACTAGCGGGACAAAATGAGCAGTTCTTC. As protein: CASSLGGLAGQNEQFF.

The V and J genes are TRBV5-5 and TRBJ2-3, with 9 bases aligning to TRBD2. The CDR3 is 16 residues long. Germline trimming cut 3 bases from V and 3 bases from J; bases unmatched to any gene: 8. Per germline, CDR1 SGHKS and CDR2 YYEKEE (reference sequence). The CDR3 sequence is CASSYPHSGSTDTQYF. For the CDR3, the DNA is TGTGCCAGCAGCTATCCCCATAGCGGGAGTACAGATACGCAGTATTTT. The full variable domain, completed using reference TRBV5-5 and TRBJ2-3, is DAGVTQSPTHLIKTRGQQVTLRCSPISGHKSVSWYQQVLGQGPQFIFQYYEKEERGRGNFPDRFSARQFPNYSSELNVNALLLGDSALYLCASSYPHSGSTDTQYFGPGTRLTVL.